Listed below are T cell receptor beta chains from one sample, sequenced in a study of blood T cells in healthy people across ages. MiXCR, run by TCRdb on the 5' RACE reads, gives a single entry per CDR3 protein. The sample shows about 1.4 million distinct CDR3 sequences, around 55% of them seen only once. What was sequenced was blood. Receptors were obtained from a man between 18 and 35 years old in good health. Each CDR3 is given with its conserved first and last residue. Fields, in order: D gene, J gene, clone size, V gene, CDR3 DNA, CDR3 protein. A D gene is named only where the DNA matches it firmly. The listing skips clone size in some rows; elsewhere it reads once, few, many or a size class.

D: .; J: TRBJ2-7; size: .; V: TRBV7-2; DNA: TGTGCCAGCAGCGACATAGCGAGGGGGGAGCAGTACTTC; CDR3: CASSDIARGEQYF
D: .; J: TRBJ2-3; size: .; V: TRBV6-5; DNA: TGTGCCAGCAGTTACCAGGGGAGGCAGACGCAGTATTTT; CDR3: CASSYQGRQTQYF
D: TRBD1; J: TRBJ1-5; size: .; V: TRBV20-1; DNA: TGCAGTGCTAGAAACGACAGGGCCAATCAGCCCCAGCATTTT; CDR3: CSARNDRANQPQHF
D: .; J: TRBJ1-2; size: .; V: TRBV4-2; DNA: TGTGCAGCCCGTGGATCGGGCCACGGCTACACCTTC; CDR3: CAARGSGHGYTF
D: TRBD2; J: TRBJ2-1; size: .; V: TRBV20-1; DNA: TGCAGTGCTGAAATAGCGGGGGGGCCCTACAATGAGCAGTTCTTC; CDR3: CSAEIAGGPYNEQFF
D: .; J: TRBJ2-5; size: few; V: TRBV20-1; DNA: TGCAGCCCCAGGGAAGAGACCCAGTACTTC; CDR3: CSPREETQYF
D: TRBD1; J: TRBJ1-5; size: .; V: TRBV20-1; DNA: TGCAGTGCTACCGGGACAGGGGGTTTTCAGCCCCAGCATTTT; CDR3: CSATGTGGFQPQHF
D: .; J: TRBJ2-1; size: .; V: TRBV20-1; DNA: TGCAGTGCTAGAGTTTTGCAGGGGCTCTACAATGAGCAGTTCTTC; CDR3: CSARVLQGLYNEQFF
D: .; J: TRBJ1-2; size: .; V: TRBV7-2; DNA: TGTGCCAGCAGCTTAACCCCGGACAGCTCCATCGGTGGCTACACCTTC; CDR3: CASSLTPDSSIGGYTF
D: .; J: TRBJ2-1; size: .; V: TRBV20-1; DNA: TGCAGTGCTAGAGATGGACAGTTCTTC; CDR3: CSARDGQFF
D: .; J: TRBJ1-4; size: .; V: TRBV15; DNA: TGTGCCACCAGCAGAGAAATTGGGTATGAAAAACTGTTTTTT; CDR3: CATSREIGYEKLFF
D: .; J: TRBJ2-7; size: .; V: TRBV20-1; DNA: TGCAGTGCTAGAGACATAACAGGGGCGGGAGAGCAGTACTTC; CDR3: CSARDITGAGEQYF
D: .; J: TRBJ1-1; size: .; V: TRBV4-1; DNA: TGCGCCAGCAGCCCTGCCCCAGGGGAGGGGATGGAAGCTTTCTTT; CDR3: CASSPAPGEGMEAFF
D: .; J: TRBJ2-7; size: few; V: TRBV5-6; DNA: TGTGCCAGCAGCTTGTGGGGGTATAGGTACGAGCAGTACTTC; CDR3: CASSLWGYRYEQYF
D: TRBD2; J: TRBJ2-3; size: many; V: TRBV7-9; DNA: TGTGCCAGCAGCCTAAGCGGGGATAACACAGATACGCAGTATTTT; CDR3: CASSLSGDNTDTQYF
D: .; J: TRBJ2-2; size: .; V: TRBV29-1; DNA: TGCAGCGTTGAACTGGGGGGGCTCGGTCTAGCGGCAACCGGGGAGCTGTTTTTT; CDR3: CSVELGGLGLAATGELFF
D: .; J: TRBJ2-3; size: few; V: TRBV5-5; DNA: TGTGCCAGCAGCTTGCAGAGGGACACAGATACGCAGTATTTT; CDR3: CASSLQRDTDTQYF
D: .; J: TRBJ2-2; size: .; V: TRBV28; DNA: TGTGCCAGCAGTTTTCGGGCCGGGGAGCTGTTTTTT; CDR3: CASSFRAGELFF
D: TRBD1; J: TRBJ1-5; size: few; V: TRBV2; DNA: TGTGCCAGCAGTGAAGTCCGGACAGGGGACGATCAGCCCCAGCATTTT; CDR3: CASSEVRTGDDQPQHF
D: .; J: TRBJ2-2; size: .; V: TRBV6-2/TRBV6-3; DNA: TGTGCCAGCAGTTACTTCGGTGGGGGGGGCAACACCGGGGAGCTGTTTTTT; CDR3: CASSYFGGGGNTGELFF
D: TRBD2; J: TRBJ2-1; size: .; V: TRBV10-3; DNA: TGTACCATCAGTGGGGTGACTAGCGGCCTCGCCCAGGCCTACAATGAGCAGTTCTTC; CDR3: CTISGVTSGLAQAYNEQFF
D: TRBD1; J: TRBJ1-2; size: .; V: TRBV20-1; DNA: TGCAGTGCTAGCGACACCGGGACAGAGTACACCTTC; CDR3: CSASDTGTEYTF
D: .; J: TRBJ2-7; size: few; V: TRBV6-5; DNA: TGTGCCAGCAGTAACCAGGTCTACGAGCAGTACTTC; CDR3: CASSNQVYEQYF
D: TRBD2; J: TRBJ2-3; size: .; V: TRBV4-1; DNA: TGCGCCAGCGGGTGGACTAGCGGAAGCACAGATACGCAGTATTTT; CDR3: CASGWTSGSTDTQYF
D: TRBD2; J: TRBJ2-3; size: few; V: TRBV7-2; DNA: TGTGCCAGCAGCTTCCTAGCGGGGGGTCCTCCCACAGATACGCAGTATTTT; CDR3: CASSFLAGGPPTDTQYF
D: .; J: TRBJ1-4; size: .; V: TRBV20-1; DNA: TGCAGGTTTGACAGTAATGAAAAACTGTTTTTT; CDR3: CRFDSNEKLFF
D: .; J: TRBJ2-7; size: few; V: TRBV29-1; DNA: TGCAGCGTGTACTACGAGCAGTACTTC; CDR3: CSVYYEQYF
D: TRBD1; J: TRBJ1-2; size: .; V: TRBV7-9; DNA: TGTGCCAGCCGGGGACAGGAATCTAACTATGGCTACACCTTC; CDR3: CASRGQESNYGYTF
D: .; J: TRBJ2-3; size: few; V: TRBV6-2/TRBV6-3; DNA: TGTGCCAGCAGTGAAGGGACCTTCACAGATACGCAGTATTTT; CDR3: CASSEGTFTDTQYF
D: .; J: TRBJ2-5; size: .; V: TRBV5-1; DNA: TGCGCCAGCAGCTTACGGGGGGACAAGGAGACCCAGTACTTC; CDR3: CASSLRGDKETQYF
D: TRBD1; J: TRBJ2-4; size: .; V: TRBV5-1; DNA: TGCGCCAGCAGAAGGGCGGGGACAGGGATTTTCAAAAACATTCAGTACTTC; CDR3: CASRRAGTGIFKNIQYF
D: .; J: TRBJ1-1; size: .; V: TRBV13; DNA: TGTGCCAGCAGCTCATTATACCCCCGACAGTTACGGGAGAACACTGAAGCTTTCTTT; CDR3: CASSSLYPRQLRENTEAFF
D: .; J: TRBJ2-7; size: few; V: TRBV6-6; DNA: TGTGCCAGCAGTTACTCCGACGGTTACGAGCAGTACTTC; CDR3: CASSYSDGYEQYF
D: .; J: TRBJ1-4; size: .; V: TRBV6-1; DNA: TGTGCCAGCAGTGACTGGGGTCGGCCGGCTAATGAAAAACTGTTTTTT; CDR3: CASSDWGRPANEKLFF
D: .; J: TRBJ2-7; size: .; V: TRBV7-8; DNA: TGTGCCAGCAGCCTCAGGGGCGAGGGCTCCTACGAGCAGTACTTC; CDR3: CASSLRGEGSYEQYF
D: TRBD1; J: TRBJ2-7; size: few; V: TRBV7-9; DNA: TGTGCCAGCAGCGGGGACAGGGGTAACGAGCAGTACTTC; CDR3: CASSGDRGNEQYF
D: .; J: TRBJ2-5; size: .; V: TRBV20-1; DNA: TGCAGTGCTAGACACCACGGGCAAGAGACCCAGTACTTC; CDR3: CSARHHGQETQYF
D: .; J: TRBJ2-5; size: many; V: TRBV12-3/TRBV12-4; DNA: TGTGCCAGCAGCGCCGGGGGAGGGGGCCAAGAGACCCAGTACTTC; CDR3: CASSAGGGGQETQYF
D: TRBD2; J: TRBJ2-1; size: .; V: TRBV27; DNA: TGTGCCAGCAGTCCGGGCGGCTTCAGCGGGATAAATGAGCAGTTCTTC; CDR3: CASSPGGFSGINEQFF
D: .; J: TRBJ1-1; size: few; V: TRBV7-2; DNA: TGTGCCAGCAGCCCCAGAACGGGAGTGAGCACTGAAGCTTTCTTT; CDR3: CASSPRTGVSTEAFF
D: TRBD1; J: TRBJ2-1; size: few; V: TRBV20-1; DNA: TGCAGTGCTACCCCCGCTACGGGACAGAGTTCCAATGAGCAGTTCTTC; CDR3: CSATPATGQSSNEQFF
D: .; J: TRBJ2-1; size: .; V: TRBV29-1; DNA: TGCAGCGTTGTAGCGGAAAGCTCCTACGATGAGCAGTTCTTC; CDR3: CSVVAESSYDEQFF
D: .; J: TRBJ2-3; size: .; V: TRBV20-1; DNA: TGCAGTGCGGGGGGAACCGGGACAACTAGCACAGATACGCAGTATTTT; CDR3: CSAGGTGTTSTDTQYF
D: TRBD1; J: TRBJ2-7; size: few; V: TRBV29-1; DNA: TGCAGCGGCGGGACAGGGATGGGCGAGCAGTACTTC; CDR3: CSGGTGMGEQYF
D: .; J: TRBJ1-4; size: .; V: TRBV6-1; DNA: TGTGCCAGCAGCGGAGTACTGGGAGGTCGGAATAATGAAAAACTGTTTTTT; CDR3: CASSGVLGGRNNEKLFF
D: .; J: TRBJ2-7; size: few; V: TRBV4-3; DNA: TGCGCCAGCAGCCAAGATTCGGGAAGTAACGCATACTACGAGCAGTACTTC; CDR3: CASSQDSGSNAYYEQYF